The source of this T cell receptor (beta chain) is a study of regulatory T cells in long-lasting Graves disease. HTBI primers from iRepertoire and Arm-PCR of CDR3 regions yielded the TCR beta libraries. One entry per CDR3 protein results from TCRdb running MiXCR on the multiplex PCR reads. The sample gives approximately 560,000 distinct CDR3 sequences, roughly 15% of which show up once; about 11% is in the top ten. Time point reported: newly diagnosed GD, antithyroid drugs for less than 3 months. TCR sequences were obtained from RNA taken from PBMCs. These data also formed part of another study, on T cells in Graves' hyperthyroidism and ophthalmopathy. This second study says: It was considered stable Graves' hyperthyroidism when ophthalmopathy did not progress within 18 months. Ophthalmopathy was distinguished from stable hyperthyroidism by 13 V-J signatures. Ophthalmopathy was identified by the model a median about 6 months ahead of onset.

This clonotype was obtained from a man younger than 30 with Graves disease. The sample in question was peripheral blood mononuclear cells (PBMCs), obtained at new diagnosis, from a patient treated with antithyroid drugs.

The CDR3 nucleotides are TGTGCCAGCAGTTCCCAGGGGGCTAGCGGCTACGAGCAGTACTTC. Translated: CASSSQGASGYEQYF. This chain uses TRBV27 with TRBJ2-7; TRBD1 is a possible D gene (8 bases). The V gene lost 4 bases and the J gene lost 3 bases, with 16 bases spanning the gap. Germline V CDR1 and CDR2: MNHEY, SMNVEV (reference sequence). The CDR3 is 15 amino acids.